Sequencing of this T cell receptor (beta chain) was carried out in a study of blood T cells in healthy people across ages. Notes on this clonotype: Antigen specificity is unknown.

Whole-study results and caveats: The fall in TCR beta diversity per million T cells was roughly linear with age.

The CDR3 covers 11 residues. V was shortened by 4 bases and J by 4 bases, with 5 bases between the two germline ends. Germline values: CDR1 SQVTM, CDR2 ANQGSEA. Sample-barcoded 5' priming and a J-beta primer mix drove a second PCR of roughly 6 to 12 cycles. The template-switch adaptor was a 5' adaptor with 12 random nucleotides. It tagged each cDNA molecule. A single record per CDR3 protein comes from TCRdb applying MiXCR to the 5' RACE reads. Of about 900,000 distinct CDR3 sequences in the sample, roughly 52% were seen once. The V call is TRBV29-1, the J call TRBJ2-1; D unresolved. The clonotype was recovered from a man aged 25 to 40 in good health. Input material: blood. CDR3 sequence: CSVVQYNEQFF. As DNA, the CDR3 is TGCAGCGTTGTACAGTACAATGAGCAGTTCTTC.